This TCR beta chain was sequenced for a study of cytomegalovirus exposure and HLA in healthy donors. Overall study results and limits: A missense DCLRE1C variant was associated with V- and J-gene trimming of TCR beta chains in a later analysis, and an independent cohort replicated the association. As confirmed in vitro, a few CMV-associated chains were specific for CMV antigens. There were 164 TCR beta chains listed as cytomegalovirus-associated. Productive rates of about 90% or about 30% were seen for most TCR beta V segments in an earlier analysis.

Trimming removed 1 base at V and 16 bases at J, with 17 bases between. The CDR3 contains 13 residues. In germline, CDR1 is SGHVS, CDR2 FQNEAQ. This clone was seen a single time. Antigen specificity is unknown. 13 Jbeta primers and 60 Vbeta primers were used for the PCR. Repertoires were generated with immunoSEQ multiplex PCR, while TCRdb's copy carries only in-frame clones and drops some. The sample contains around 200,000 clones, 62% of which appear only once. The rearrangement joins TRBV7-8 to TRBJ2-1, with D unresolved. This receptor was identified in a man aged 40-55 years in good health and CMV-seronegative. The sample was PBMCs. The chain's CDR3 is CASSLVNVANPFF. Written as DNA, the CDR3 is TGTGCCAGCAGCTTAGTTAATGTGGCAAACCCATTCTTC.